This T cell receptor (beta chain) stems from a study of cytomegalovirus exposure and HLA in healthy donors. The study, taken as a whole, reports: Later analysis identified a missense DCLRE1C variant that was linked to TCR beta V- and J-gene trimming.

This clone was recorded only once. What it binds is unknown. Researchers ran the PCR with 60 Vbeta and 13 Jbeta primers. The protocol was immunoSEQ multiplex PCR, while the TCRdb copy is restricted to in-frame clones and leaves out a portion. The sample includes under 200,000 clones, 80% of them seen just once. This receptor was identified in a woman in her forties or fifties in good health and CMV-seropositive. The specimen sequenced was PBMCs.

CDR3 amino acids: CSAARTGGTEAFF. CDR3 sequence (DNA): TGCAGCGCCGCCAGGACAGGGGGCACTGAAGCTTTCTTT. The chain carries TRBV29-1 and TRBJ1-1; 10 nucleotides line up with TRBD1. The V and J ends lost 7 bases and 4 bases, in that order; junction bases with no gene match: 6. The CDR3 has 13 amino acids. In germline, CDR1 is SQVTM, CDR2 ANQGSEA.